The rows below give T cell receptor beta chains drawn from one sample of a study of blood T cells in healthy people across ages. TCRdb passed the 5' RACE reads through MiXCR, listing each CDR3 protein once. This table holds some 800,000 distinct CDR3 sequences, around 45% found once. Sequenced sample: blood. The receptors derive from a man aged 60-69 years in good health. CDR3s include the opening cysteine and the closing phenylalanine or tryptophan. The D gene is left open where the match is weak. Where a row states a size, it is once, few, many or the class of an expanded clone; other rows omit it.

d_call: -; v_call: TRBV25-1; clone_size: -; j_call: TRBJ2-7; cdr3_nt: TGTGCCAGCAGTGCCTCAGGGCGTATTTACGAGCAGTACTTC; cdr3_aa: CASSASGRIYEQYF
d_call: TRBD2; v_call: TRBV6-4; clone_size: few; j_call: TRBJ2-1; cdr3_nt: TGTGCCAGCAACGAGCGGGGCGGAAACAATGAGCAGTTCTTC; cdr3_aa: CASNERGGNNEQFF
d_call: TRBD1; v_call: TRBV7-2; clone_size: -; j_call: TRBJ2-3; cdr3_nt: TGTGCCAGCAGCAAGGGACAGACTAAGTTCACAGATACGCAGTATTTT; cdr3_aa: CASSKGQTKFTDTQYF
d_call: -; v_call: TRBV12-3/TRBV12-4; clone_size: few; j_call: TRBJ2-1; cdr3_nt: TGTGCCAGCAGTCTACGACAAGGGATGAATGAGCAGTTCTTC; cdr3_aa: CASSLRQGMNEQFF
d_call: TRBD1; v_call: TRBV7-2; clone_size: few; j_call: TRBJ2-1; cdr3_nt: TGTGCCAGCAGCTGGGGACAGAGCTCCTACAATGAGCAGTTCTTC; cdr3_aa: CASSWGQSSYNEQFF
d_call: -; v_call: TRBV20-1; clone_size: -; j_call: TRBJ1-1; cdr3_nt: TGCAGTGCTAGAGAGATGAAAAGGGATTTCAACACTGAAGCTTTCTTT; cdr3_aa: CSAREMKRDFNTEAFF
d_call: -; v_call: TRBV20-1; clone_size: -; j_call: TRBJ1-2; cdr3_nt: TGCAGTGCTAGAGATAGTACCCGGATCTATGGCTACACCTTC; cdr3_aa: CSARDSTRIYGYTF
d_call: -; v_call: TRBV29-1; clone_size: -; j_call: TRBJ1-1; cdr3_nt: TGCAGCGTTGACCCATCTTGGGACCTCAACACTGAAGCTTTCTTT; cdr3_aa: CSVDPSWDLNTEAFF
d_call: TRBD1; v_call: TRBV5-1; clone_size: -; j_call: TRBJ2-5; cdr3_nt: TGCTCCAGCAGCTTGGCCAGGGGGTCCTCCAATGAGCAGTACTTC; cdr3_aa: CSSSLARGSSNEQYF
d_call: -; v_call: TRBV27; clone_size: -; j_call: TRBJ2-7; cdr3_nt: TGTGCCAGCAGTTTTGCGGCCGCCTACGAGCAGTACTTC; cdr3_aa: CASSFAAAYEQYF
d_call: -; v_call: TRBV10-3; clone_size: -; j_call: TRBJ2-3; cdr3_nt: TGTGCCATCGAGGTCGGCGGTGGCCAAGATACGCAGTATTTT; cdr3_aa: CAIEVGGGQDTQYF
d_call: -; v_call: TRBV25-1; clone_size: -; j_call: TRBJ2-5; cdr3_nt: TGTGCCAGCAGTGAAGTAGCGGTTGGGGCGCAAGAGACCCAGTACTTC; cdr3_aa: CASSEVAVGAQETQYF
d_call: TRBD2; v_call: TRBV20-1; clone_size: many; j_call: TRBJ2-5; cdr3_nt: TGCAGTGCTAGCTCCTGGGGGCGGGGGGGCAGTGAGACCCAGTACTTC; cdr3_aa: CSASSWGRGGSETQYF
d_call: -; v_call: TRBV5-1; clone_size: -; j_call: TRBJ2-5; cdr3_nt: TGCGCCAGCAGCGCTAGGGACTCAGGAGAGACCCAGTACTTC; cdr3_aa: CASSARDSGETQYF
d_call: -; v_call: TRBV12-3/TRBV12-4; clone_size: -; j_call: TRBJ2-1; cdr3_nt: TGTGCCAGCAGCAACAGGATCTACAATGAGCAGTTCTTC; cdr3_aa: CASSNRIYNEQFF
d_call: -; v_call: TRBV7-9; clone_size: -; j_call: TRBJ2-1; cdr3_nt: TGTGCCAGCAGCGGAGAAGGGAGGGGGCAAAGCTCCTACAATGAGCAGTTCTTC; cdr3_aa: CASSGEGRGQSSYNEQFF
d_call: -; v_call: TRBV24-1; clone_size: few; j_call: TRBJ2-7; cdr3_nt: TGTGCCACCAGTGATTTGCATGAGGCTTACGAGCAGTACTTC; cdr3_aa: CATSDLHEAYEQYF
d_call: -; v_call: TRBV5-1; clone_size: -; j_call: TRBJ2-2; cdr3_nt: TGCGCCAGCAGCCTCGACACCCGCACCGGGGAGCTGTTTTTT; cdr3_aa: CASSLDTRTGELFF
d_call: -; v_call: TRBV29-1; clone_size: many; j_call: TRBJ2-7; cdr3_nt: TGCAGCGTCGCTACAGGGCTCAGCGAGCAGTACTTC; cdr3_aa: CSVATGLSEQYF
d_call: TRBD2; v_call: TRBV7-9; clone_size: -; j_call: TRBJ2-3; cdr3_nt: TGTGCCAGCACACTTAGCGGGGGGGCTGGCACAGATACGCAGTATTTT; cdr3_aa: CASTLSGGAGTDTQYF
d_call: -; v_call: TRBV12-3/TRBV12-4; clone_size: -; j_call: TRBJ1-2; cdr3_nt: TGTGCCAGCAGTCCTTCCCGGGACGGAAAACTGGGTGGCTACACCTTC; cdr3_aa: CASSPSRDGKLGGYTF
d_call: -; v_call: TRBV20-1; clone_size: few; j_call: TRBJ2-3; cdr3_nt: TGCAGTGCTAGAGTCCTTTCGCAAGAGGTCGCAGATACGCAGTATTTT; cdr3_aa: CSARVLSQEVADTQYF
d_call: -; v_call: TRBV6-5; clone_size: -; j_call: TRBJ2-7; cdr3_nt: TGTGCCAGCAGTGAGCGGACCCCTGCATACGAGCAGTACTTC; cdr3_aa: CASSERTPAYEQYF
d_call: TRBD2; v_call: TRBV7-9; clone_size: few; j_call: TRBJ2-1; cdr3_nt: TGTGCCAGCAGCCCAACAGGGAAGAGCGGGGGGGAAAGGAATGAGCAGTTCTTC; cdr3_aa: CASSPTGKSGGERNEQFF
d_call: -; v_call: TRBV12-5; clone_size: few; j_call: TRBJ2-5; cdr3_nt: TGTGCTAGTGGCAAGACGGACCAAGAGACCCAGTACTTC; cdr3_aa: CASGKTDQETQYF
d_call: TRBD1; v_call: TRBV19; clone_size: -; j_call: TRBJ1-1; cdr3_nt: TGTGCCACCCGACCCCGACAGGGCCTTCATAACACTGAAGCTTTCTTT; cdr3_aa: CATRPRQGLHNTEAFF
d_call: -; v_call: TRBV20-1; clone_size: -; j_call: TRBJ2-3; cdr3_nt: TGCAGTGCTACCAGGACAGACGGCACAGATACGCAGTATTTT; cdr3_aa: CSATRTDGTDTQYF
d_call: TRBD1; v_call: TRBV4-3; clone_size: -; j_call: TRBJ2-5; cdr3_nt: TGCGCCAGCAGCCAAGTCCGGACCCAGGGGGCAAGTCACAATGAGCAGTACTTC; cdr3_aa: CASSQVRTQGASHNEQYF
d_call: -; v_call: TRBV5-4; clone_size: -; j_call: TRBJ1-2; cdr3_nt: TGTGCCAGCAGCTTGGGGGCCAGCACCTACTATGGCTACACCTTC; cdr3_aa: CASSLGASTYYGYTF
d_call: -; v_call: TRBV24-1; clone_size: -; j_call: TRBJ2-1; cdr3_nt: TGTGCCACCAGTGGAGGGGTAGGGTCTATCAATGAGCAGTTCTTC; cdr3_aa: CATSGGVGSINEQFF
d_call: -; v_call: TRBV5-1; clone_size: -; j_call: TRBJ1-1; cdr3_nt: TGCGCCAGCAGCCCCCGAACAGGGCGGAACACTGAAGCTTTCTTT; cdr3_aa: CASSPRTGRNTEAFF
d_call: TRBD1; v_call: TRBV11-2; clone_size: -; j_call: TRBJ2-1; cdr3_nt: TGTGCCAGCAGCTTAGAGGGTGGGGGACAGGGGATGGATGAGCAGTTCTTC; cdr3_aa: CASSLEGGGQGMDEQFF
d_call: -; v_call: TRBV3-1; clone_size: few; j_call: TRBJ2-1; cdr3_nt: TGTGCCAGCAGCCTCCGCTTCCGCCGAAACAATGAGCAGTTCTTC; cdr3_aa: CASSLRFRRNNEQFF
d_call: -; v_call: TRBV6-2/TRBV6-3; clone_size: -; j_call: TRBJ2-1; cdr3_nt: TGTGCCAGCAGAATCGACAGCAGCTCCTACAATGAGCAGTTCTTC; cdr3_aa: CASRIDSSSYNEQFF
d_call: TRBD1; v_call: TRBV6-5; clone_size: -; j_call: TRBJ2-7; cdr3_nt: TGTGCCAGCAGGATGACAGGGACCACCTACGAGCAGTACTTC; cdr3_aa: CASRMTGTTYEQYF
d_call: TRBD2; v_call: TRBV7-8; clone_size: -; j_call: TRBJ2-1; cdr3_nt: TGTGCCAGCAGCTTATCACTAGCGGGGGGGAATGAGCAGTTCTTC; cdr3_aa: CASSLSLAGGNEQFF
d_call: TRBD1; v_call: TRBV19; clone_size: many; j_call: TRBJ1-5; cdr3_nt: TGTGCCAGTAGTGACTCAGGGGGTAGCAATCAGCCCCAGCATTTT; cdr3_aa: CASSDSGGSNQPQHF
d_call: -; v_call: TRBV20-1; clone_size: few; j_call: TRBJ2-3; cdr3_nt: TGCAGTGCTAGAGATCCCAGGGGAAAAGATACGCAGTATTTT; cdr3_aa: CSARDPRGKDTQYF
d_call: -; v_call: TRBV6-6; clone_size: few; j_call: TRBJ1-6; cdr3_nt: TGTGCCAGCAGTTTGATGGAGGCCGGCGGATCACCCCTCCACTTT; cdr3_aa: CASSLMEAGGSPLHF
d_call: TRBD2; v_call: TRBV2; clone_size: -; j_call: TRBJ2-1; cdr3_nt: TGTGCCAGCAGGACTAGCGGGAGCTCCTACAATGAGCAGTTCTTC; cdr3_aa: CASRTSGSSYNEQFF
d_call: TRBD1; v_call: TRBV6-5; clone_size: once; j_call: TRBJ1-1; cdr3_nt: TGTGCCAGCAGCGACAGGGTTGCGGCTTTCTTT; cdr3_aa: CASSDRVAAFF
d_call: -; v_call: TRBV5-1; clone_size: -; j_call: TRBJ2-1; cdr3_nt: TGCGCCAGCAGCTTGGGTGGGGACCCTAATGAGCAGTTCTTC; cdr3_aa: CASSLGGDPNEQFF
d_call: -; v_call: TRBV29-1; clone_size: -; j_call: TRBJ1-2; cdr3_nt: TGCAGCGTTGCGAACTTTGGAGGGGACGGCTACACCTTC; cdr3_aa: CSVANFGGDGYTF
d_call: TRBD1; v_call: TRBV28; clone_size: many; j_call: TRBJ1-5; cdr3_nt: TGTGCCAGCAGATTCGGGACAGAGAATAGCAATCAGCCCCAGCATTTT; cdr3_aa: CASRFGTENSNQPQHF
d_call: TRBD2; v_call: TRBV10-3; clone_size: -; j_call: TRBJ2-5; cdr3_nt: TGTGCCATCAGTGAGGGTAGCGGGGGCCAAGAGACCCAGTACTTC; cdr3_aa: CAISEGSGGQETQYF
d_call: -; v_call: TRBV9; clone_size: -; j_call: TRBJ1-5; cdr3_nt: TGTGCCAGCAGCGAAGGCAATAGCAATCAGCCCCAGCATTTT; cdr3_aa: CASSEGNSNQPQHF
d_call: -; v_call: TRBV4-2; clone_size: -; j_call: TRBJ2-5; cdr3_nt: TGTGCCAGCCTCCGACAGGTTGAAGAGACCCAGTACTTC; cdr3_aa: CASLRQVEETQYF
d_call: -; v_call: TRBV7-3; clone_size: -; j_call: TRBJ2-5; cdr3_nt: TGTGCCAGCAGCCCGGGGGGCAGGGGCCTCCCGAAAGAGACCCAGTACTTC; cdr3_aa: CASSPGGRGLPKETQYF
d_call: TRBD1; v_call: TRBV10-3; clone_size: few; j_call: TRBJ1-2; cdr3_nt: TGTGCCATCAGAGGACAGGGAGGCTATGGCTACACCTTC; cdr3_aa: CAIRGQGGYGYTF
d_call: -; v_call: TRBV6-2/TRBV6-3; clone_size: few; j_call: TRBJ2-5; cdr3_nt: TGTGCCAGCAGTTATGATGAGGAGACCCAGTACTTC; cdr3_aa: CASSYDEETQYF